This T cell receptor (beta chain) was recovered during a study of spatial heterogeneity in lung cancer. The CDR3 is 12 residues long. CDR1 and CDR2 from the germline V gene are KGHDR and SFDVKD. V lost 0 bases and J lost 5, with 3 bases in between. Time point denoted: sample taken at primary tumor resection. Frozen PBMC, nontumor lung or tumor provided whole RNA, which was sequenced unsorted. This clonotype appeared a few times. A single record per CDR3 protein comes from TCRdb applying MiXCR to the 5' RACE reads. The sample lists 40,000 to 55,000 distinct CDR3 sequences; about an eighth were seen once.

The chain is built from TRBV24-1 and TRBJ2-5; no clear D gene. The sequences come from PBMCs, collected at surgery. This clonotype was obtained from a male donor with early-stage non-small cell lung cancer. This CDR3 is CATSDLLETQYF. The CDR3 DNA is TGTGCCACCAGTGATTTGCTCGAGACCCAGTACTTC.